Reported below is one T cell receptor beta chain. Its target is unknown. TCRdb's copy holds only in-frame clones and misses some; the assay was immunoSEQ multiplex PCR. The sample includes about 52,000 clones, about 89% of them seen just once. The nonmyeloablative bone marrow transplants came from related graft donors, with transient mixed chimerism. This CDR3 has 16 amino acids. The germline V gene has CDR1 LGHNA and CDR2 YSLEER. The V gene lost 1 base and the J gene lost 2 bases, with 14 bases spanning the gap. The data belong to a study of Tregs in tolerant kidney transplant recipients. Broader study findings: Validation in larger populations is needed because few patients were studied.

The source is a human patient who received a combined kidney and bone marrow transplant. A share of the T cells may be of graft donor origin. The sequencing here drew on CD8+ T cells from blood (PBMCs), taken 24 months after the transplant. The V and J genes are TRBV4-3 and TRBJ1-1, with a weak D call TRBD1 (6 bases). In DNA form, the CDR3 reads TGCGCCAGCAGCCAAGCTGCGAGGACAGCTAACACTGAAGCTTTCTTT. Translating it yields CASSQAARTANTEAFF.